The TCR beta chain under discussion was sequenced for a study of T cell responses to AZD1222 COVID-19 vaccine. Turning to this clone: Antigen unknown.

Broader study findings: In all cases, repertoires were sampled only after the peak T cell response. The reported proportion of spike-specific TCRs targeting unmutated variant regions was nearly half. Among the donors, most were white British and more were female, and clonal diversity was possibly underestimated.

Profiled with immunoSEQ multiplex PCR; TCRdb holds only in-frame clones, not every one. The sample contains about 180,000 clones, approximately 92% of which appear only once. This CDR3 comprises 15 residues. Germline CDR1 reads KGHSH; CDR2 reads LQKENI. V was pared by 3 bases and J by 6 bases, with 3 bases of the junction left unmatched. Sample: peripheral blood, taken 28 days after the second dose of the MenACWY control vaccine. The chain uses TRBV18 and TRBJ2-2, with TRBD1 identical over 11 bases. The receptor comes from an adult who received the MenACWY meningococcal vaccine as a control. CDR3 loop: CASSPSGQGAGELFF. The CDR3 nucleotides are TGTGCCAGCTCACCGTCGGGACAGGGGGCCGGGGAGCTGTTTTTT.